What follows are 5 T cell receptor beta chains derived from one specimen sequenced in a study of beta chain features in type 1 diabetes. Every bit of the isolated RNA underwent reverse transcription, so sequencing read expressed TCRB transcripts. This table comes from immunoSEQ multiplex PCR, and its TCRdb copy is limited to in-frame clones, with some not included. The table shows 900,000 or so clones, with 15% to 20% occurring only once. The sample taken for sequencing was naive CD4+ T cells from blood. All receptors come from a woman between 18 and 29 years old in good health.

This chain connects TRBV28 to TRBJ2-5; D is uncertain. The V and J ends lost 2 bases and 4 bases respectively, with 5 bases between them. CDR3 size: 12 residues. Germline CDR1 and CDR2: MDHEN and SYDVKM. CDR3: CASSLLSETQYF. Here the CDR3 DNA reads TGTGCCAGCAGTTTACTATCAGAGACCCAGTACTTC.

The chain uses TRBV19 and TRBJ2-1; D gene ambiguous. The CDR3 runs to 12 residues. Germline V CDR1 and CDR2: LNHDA, SQIVND (reference sequence). Between the trimmed V and J ends, which lost 3 bases and 7 bases, there was a span of 7 bases. CDR3 protein: CASSMRWNEQFF. CDR3 DNA sequence: TGTGCCAGTAGTATGAGGTGGAATGAGCAGTTCTTC.

This clone was recorded a few times. The J gene is TRBJ2-1, the V gene TRBV7-3; 7 bases agree with TRBD2. Germline CDR1 reads SGHTA; CDR2 reads FQGTGA. The CDR3 is 15 amino acids. J was trimmed by 5 bases and V by 5 bases; bases with no gene match: 9. The DNA of the CDR3 is TGTGCCAGCAGCCGGGGAGGGCGGAACAACAATGAGCAGTTCTTC. It codes for CASSRGGRNNNEQFF.

This chain joins TRBV6-6 and TRBJ1-2; D unclear. Germline V lookup: CDR1 MNHNY, CDR2 SVGAGI (reference sequence). The CDR3 extends over 12 amino acids. The V and J ends lost 6 bases and 4 bases respectively, with 9 bases between them. This CDR3 reads CASRLVPYGYTF. CDR3 DNA sequence: TGTGCCAGCAGACTTGTTCCCTATGGCTACACCTTC.

The chain has TRBV13 and TRBJ2-3; no clear D. In germline, CDR1 is PRHDT, CDR2 FYEKMQ (reference sequence). The CDR3 has 14 amino acids. V lost 5 bases, J lost 2 bases, and 11 bases lay in between. The CDR3 reads CASSQAWITDTQYF. CDR3 DNA: TGTGCCAGCAGCCAGGCGTGGATCACAGATACGCAGTATTTT.